This TCR beta chain was sequenced during a study of blood T cells in healthy people across ages. Findings of the study overall: Aged donors had fewer naive CD4+ cells and lower diversity than long-lived donors.

Note on this clonotype: Its cognate antigen is unknown.

CDR1 and CDR2 from the germline V gene are SGHRS and YFSETQ. The CDR3 extends over 14 amino acids. The V end lost 3 bases, the J end lost 5 bases, and 12 bases lay between the germline ends. For the second PCR, which ran for roughly 7 to 11 cycles, a sample-barcoded 5' primer and a J-beta primer mix were used. TCRdb redid the calling of the 5' RACE reads with MiXCR, one entry per CDR3 protein. This sample has some 930,000 distinct CDR3 sequences, with around 29% found just once. This sample also belongs to another study, concerning T cells of mothers and their children.

The TCR sequence derives from a woman in her thirties or forties in good health. The sequencing input was blood. The rearrangement uses TRBV5-1 and TRBJ2-1; no firm D call. The CDR3 region has the DNA TGCGCCAGCAGCTGGCGTGACATCGACAATGAGCAGTTCTTC. The encoded protein is CASSWRDIDNEQFF.